These 9 T cell receptor beta chains were all obtained from the same sample, sequenced in a study of T cells in Graves' hyperthyroidism and ophthalmopathy. Amplification of TCR beta CDR3 regions used RNA as the template. RT-PCR in the first round (using the HTBI primer set) targeted the TCR CDR3. TCRdb analysed the multiplex PCR reads with MiXCR anew, one entry per CDR3 protein. The data contain over 700,000 distinct CDR3 sequences, roughly 40% of them singletons. Sequencing was done on a sample of blood. Every receptor here comes from a young man with Graves' hyperthyroidism.

The chain's CDR3 is CASSEAGLAGDSYEQYF. The CDR3 bases are TGTGCCAGCAGTGAAGCGGGGCTAGCGGGGGACTCCTACGAGCAGTACTTC. This chain links TRBV2 with TRBJ2-7; TRBD2 matches at 10 bases. CDR3 length: 17 amino acids. Germline values: CDR1 SNHLY, CDR2 FYNNEI. The V and J ends lost 0 bases and 0 bases, in that order; junction bases with no gene match: 5. Full variable domain (rest looked up from reference TRBV2 and TRBJ2-7): EPEVTQTPSHQVTQMGQEVILRCVPISNHLYFYWYRQILGQKVEFLVSFYNNEISEKSEIFDDQFSVERPDGSNFTLKIRSTKLEDSAMYFCASSEAGLAGDSYEQYFGPGTRLTVT.

The rearrangement uses TRBV2 and TRBJ1-3; D unclear. Germline values: CDR1 SNHLY, CDR2 FYNNEI. There are 15 residues in the CDR3. V was shortened by 6 bases and J by 0 bases, with 12 bases between the two germline ends. CDR3 residues: CASSLDMASGNTIYF. The DNA of the CDR3 is TGTGCCAGCAGCCTAGATATGGCCTCTGGAAACACCATATATTTT.

This clonotype was recorded at least ten times. The rearrangement joins TRBV2 to TRBJ2-5, with TRBD2 matching 12 bases. The V and J ends lost 4 bases and 4 bases, in that order; junction bases with no gene match: 1. Germline CDR1 SNHLY, CDR2 FYNNEI. This CDR3 is 14 amino acids long. The CDR3 DNA follows: TGTGCCAGCAGTGCGACTAGCGGGGGAGAGACCCAGTACTTC. Its protein product is CASSATSGGETQYF.

The chain combines TRBV10-3 with TRBJ1-2; 7 bases fit TRBD1. The CDR3 runs to 13 residues. CDR1 is ENHRY, CDR2 SYGVKD, per germline. Trimming at V came to 7 bases and at J to 4 bases, leaving 6 bases not matched to a gene. The CDR3 coding sequence is TGTGCCATCACCCAGGGGGACCGCTATGGCTACACCTTC. Protein sequence: CAITQGDRYGYTF.

To note about this clonotype: A much larger clone lies one base from this, so it may be a read error. The rearrangement links TRBV29-1 to TRBJ1-1; 9 positions match TRBD1. The germline V gene encodes CDR1 SQVTM and CDR2 ANQGSEA. CDR3 size: 16 residues. Trimming at V came to 2 bases and at J to 3 bases, leaving 10 bases not matched to a gene. The CDR3 bases are TGCAGCGTTGAATGGGACAGGGAGGGATTGGACACTGAAGCTTTCTTT. It is translated as CSVEWDREGLDTEAFF.

This chain links TRBV5-1 with TRBJ1-6; perhaps TRBD1 as D (5 bases). From germline, CDR1 is SGHRS and CDR2 YFSETQ. This CDR3 spans 15 amino acids. V gave up 0 bases and J gave up 7 bases, with 11 bases separating them. The CDR3 region is CASSLEGDPNSPLHF. The CDR3 bases are TGCGCCAGCAGCTTGGAAGGGGATCCCAATTCACCCCTCCACTTT. The variable domain in full, completed from reference TRBV5-1 and TRBJ1-6, reads KAGVTQTPRYLIKTRGQQVTLSCSPISGHRSVSWYQQTPGQGLQFLFEYFSETQRNKGNFPGRFSGRQFSNSRSEMNVSTLELGDSALYLCASSLEGDPNSPLHFGNGTRLTVT.

This clonotype was counted only a few times. The chain joins TRBV5-1 to TRBJ2-5; D is unresolved. CDR3 length equals 14 residues. Germline V CDR1 and CDR2: SGHRS, YFSETQ. V lost 3 bases and J lost 3, with 12 bases in between. The CDR3 is CASSSSLGKETQYF. CDR3 DNA: TGCGCCAGCAGCTCCTCCCTGGGGAAAGAGACCCAGTACTTC.

This clonotype appeared many times. The chain is built from TRBV29-1 and TRBJ2-7; D is perhaps TRBD2 (5 bases). Per the germline V gene, CDR1 is SQVTM and CDR2 is ANQGSEA. The CDR3 length is 12 residues. V was clipped by 6 bases and J by 6 bases, with 15 bases between them. The CDR3 region has the DNA TGCAGCGTGTGGGGTGGACTGGGCGAGCAGTACTTC. Its translation is CSVWGGLGEQYF.

To note about this clonotype: Just one base apart from a much larger clone, this may be a read error. The V call is TRBV15, the J call TRBJ2-2; 10 nucleotides line up with TRBD1. CDR1 is LNHNV and CDR2 is YYDKDF in the germline V gene (reference sequence). The CDR3 contains 16 residues. DNA for the CDR3: TGTGCCACCAGCAGCTCGGACAGGGGGATTGTTGGGGAGCTGCTTTTT. Translation gives CATSSSDRGIVGELLF.